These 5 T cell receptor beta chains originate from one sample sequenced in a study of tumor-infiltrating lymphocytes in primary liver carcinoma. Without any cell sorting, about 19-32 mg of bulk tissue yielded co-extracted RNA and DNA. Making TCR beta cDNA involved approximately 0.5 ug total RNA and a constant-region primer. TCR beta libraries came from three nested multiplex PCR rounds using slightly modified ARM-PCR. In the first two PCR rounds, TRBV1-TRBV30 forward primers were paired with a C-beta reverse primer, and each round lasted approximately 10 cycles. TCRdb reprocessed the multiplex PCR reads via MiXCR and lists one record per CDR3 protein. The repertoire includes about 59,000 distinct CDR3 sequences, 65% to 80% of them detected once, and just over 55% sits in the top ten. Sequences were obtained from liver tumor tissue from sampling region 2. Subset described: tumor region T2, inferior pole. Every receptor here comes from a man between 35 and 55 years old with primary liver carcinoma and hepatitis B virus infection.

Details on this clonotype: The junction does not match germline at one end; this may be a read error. The CDR3 nucleotides are TGTGCCAGCAGTGATTCGGGCAGGGTCTACGACCAGTACTTC. Residues: CASSDSGRVYDQYF. This chain connects TRBV6-6 to TRBJ2-7; D possibly corresponds to TRBD1 (5 bases). Germline V gene sequence: CDR1 MNHNY, CDR2 SVGAGI (reference sequence). The CDR3 sequence is 14 residues long.

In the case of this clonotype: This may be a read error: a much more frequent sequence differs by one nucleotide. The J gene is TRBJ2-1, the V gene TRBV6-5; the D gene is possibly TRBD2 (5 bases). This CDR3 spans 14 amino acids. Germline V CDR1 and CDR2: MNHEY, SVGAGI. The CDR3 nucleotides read TGTACCAGCAGTTACCTCACAGAGGGCAATGAGCAGTTCTTC. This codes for CTSSYLTEGNEQFF.

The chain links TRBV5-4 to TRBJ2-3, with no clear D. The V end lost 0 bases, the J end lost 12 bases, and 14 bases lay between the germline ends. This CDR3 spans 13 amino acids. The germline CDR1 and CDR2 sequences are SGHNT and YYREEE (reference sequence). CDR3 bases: TGTGCCAGCAGCTTGGAAAGTTTCGATAAACAGTATTTT. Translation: CASSLESFDKQYF.

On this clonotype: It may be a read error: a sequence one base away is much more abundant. DNA of the CDR3: TGTGCCAGCAGTTTGGACGCTACCTACGAGGAGTACTTC. Its protein product is CASSLDATYEEYF. This chain joins TRBV6-2 or TRBV6-3 and TRBJ2-7, with unresolved D. The CDR3 runs to 13 residues. Germline V lookup: CDR1 MNHEY, CDR2 SVGEGT.

CDR3: CAISRYEGDQPQYF. In DNA, the CDR3 is TGTGCCATCAGTAGGTATGAGGGCGATCAGCCCCAGTATTTT. The chain joins TRBV10-3 to TRBJ1-5; TRBD2 is a possible D gene (5 bases). The tail of the sequence fits TRBJ2-3 better, so the J call may be wrong. In germline, CDR1 is ENHRY, CDR2 SYGVKD. The CDR3 has 14 residues.